These 8 T cell receptor beta chains came from one sample sequenced in a study of blood T cell repertoires in COVID-19. Sequencing used immunoSEQ multiplex PCR; TCRdb keeps in-frame clones, though not all of them. This table has fewer than 200,000 clones, 86% appearing once. The sample was peripheral blood. The receptor set was obtained from a man in his forties or fifties with active or convalescent COVID-19.

The rearrangement uses TRBV11-3 and TRBJ2-5, with TRBD1 as a possible D gene (6 bases). V was pared by 1 base and J by 0 bases, with 9 bases between. The CDR3 is 15 amino acids. The V gene's germline CDR1 is SGHNT and CDR2 YENEEA. The CDR3 sequence is CASSLGDRNQETQYF. The CDR3 nucleotides are TGTGCCAGCAGCTTAGGCGACAGGAACCAAGAGACCCAGTACTTC.

The chain combines TRBV11-2 with TRBJ1-1, with D tentatively TRBD1 (6 bases). Germline V gene data show CDR1 as SGHAT and CDR2 as FQNNGV. V lost 0 bases to trimming and J lost 4 bases, with 9 bases between them. The CDR3 length is 14 residues. CDR3 protein: CASSLEGGGTEAFF. CDR3 in DNA: TGTGCCAGCAGCTTAGAAGGGGGGGGCACTGAAGCTTTCTTT.

The chain carries TRBV19 and TRBJ2-1, with D tentatively TRBD1 (5 bases). This CDR3 region has 14 residues. Germline CDR1 reads LNHDA; CDR2 reads SQIVND (reference sequence). The germline V and J ends were trimmed by 4 bases and 3 bases, with 10 bases remaining between them. CDR3 loop: CASSTDSNYNEQFF. DNA of the CDR3: TGTGCCAGTAGTACCGACAGTAACTACAATGAGCAGTTCTTC.

This clone was recorded only once. This rearrangement joins TRBV2 to TRBJ2-5; D is possibly TRBD2 (6 bases). CDR1 and CDR2 from the germline V gene are SNHLY and FYNNEI. V was clipped by 10 bases and J by 0 bases, with 15 bases between them. CDR3 length: 14 amino acids. Here the CDR3 reads CATVADEYQETQYF. The CDR3 coding sequence is TGTGCCACAGTAGCGGATGAGTACCAAGAGACCCAGTACTTC.

This clone was picked up one time. CDR3 coding DNA: TGTGCCAGCAGTTCGGGTCTCTATCAGCCCCAGCATTTT. Residues: CASSSGLYQPQHF. V usage is TRBV27 and J usage is TRBJ1-5, with D uncertain. V was trimmed by 4 bases and J by 5 bases, leaving 9 bases between them. The CDR3 is 13 residues long. Germline V CDR1 and CDR2: MNHEY, SMNVEV (reference sequence).

The J gene is TRBJ1-6, the V gene TRBV29-1; D may be TRBD1 (5 bases). Germline CDR1 SQVTM, CDR2 ANQGSEA. V was clipped by 3 bases and J by 6 bases, with 9 bases between them. The CDR3 extends over 13 amino acids. CDR3 protein: CSVEGGFNSPLHF. As DNA, the CDR3 is TGCAGCGTTGAGGGGGGGTTTAATTCACCCCTCCACTTT.

The chain links TRBV18 to TRBJ2-1; TRBD2 agrees at 10 bases. The CDR3 has 15 amino acids. CDR1 is KGHSH and CDR2 is LQKENI in the germline V gene. The V segment lost 0 bases and the J segment 7 bases; nucleotides outside the gene matches: 3. CDR3 protein: CASSPPTSGENEQFF. In DNA, the CDR3 is TGTGCCAGCTCACCACCCACTAGCGGGGAAAATGAGCAGTTCTTC.

The sample holds one count of this clone. The chain has TRBV6-5 and TRBJ1-6, with D possibly being TRBD1 (6 bases). The CDR3 covers 15 residues. The V gene lost 5 bases and the J gene lost 15 bases, with 23 bases spanning the gap. Germline values: CDR1 MNHEY, CDR2 SVGAGI. Written as DNA, the CDR3 is TGTGCCAGCAGTCCAAAGACAGGTCGAGGGCAATTCCTCCACTTT. Its translation is CASSPKTGRGQFLHF.